One and the same sample provided the 32 T cell receptor beta chains below, sequenced in a study of CD8+CD57+ T cells in acquired aplastic anemia. All sequencing subjects had displayed CD8+CD57+ cell expansion on flow cytometry. TCR beta VDJ and CDR3 profiles were obtained from a genomic DNA template. MiXCR, run by TCRdb on the reads, gives a single entry per CDR3 protein. Here the sample spans 150,000 to 160,000 distinct CDR3 sequences, 52% being singletons. Material: sorted CD4+, CD8+, or CD8+CD57+ T cells (not recorded which) from PBMCs. The source of these receptors is a human donor with aplastic anemia.

This chain uses TRBV19 with TRBJ2-5; no clear D gene. CDR1 is LNHDA, CDR2 SQIVND, per germline (reference sequence). The CDR3 loop spans 14 amino acids. V lost 6 bases and J lost 2, with 13 bases in between. The CDR3, as DNA: TGTGCCAGTAGAGCCGTTGATAGGCAAGAGACCCAGTACTTC. Residues: CASRAVDRQETQYF.

This chain uses TRBV4-1 with TRBJ2-1, with TRBD1 matching 12 bases. V lost 0 bases, J lost 7 bases, and 7 bases stayed unmatched. The CDR3 consists of 17 residues. Germline loops: CDR1 MGHRA, CDR2 YSYEKL. The DNA for the CDR3 is TGCGCCAGCAGCCAAGACGTAGGGACAGGGGGCCGGAATGAGCAGTTCTTC. Translating it yields CASSQDVGTGGRNEQFF.

The chain uses TRBV6-5 and TRBJ2-1; D is possibly TRBD1 or TRBD2 (6 bases each). Germline V CDR1 and CDR2: MNHEY, SVGAGI. V lost 4 bases, J lost 6 bases, and 16 bases lay in between. The CDR3 contains 15 residues. CDR3 nucleotides: TGTGCCAGCAGTTTACTCATAGGGGGGCGCAATGAGCAGTTCTTC. This translates into CASSLLIGGRNEQFF.

In its sample, this clonotype was seen a few times. V gene TRBV7-6 combines with J gene TRBJ2-7, with D perhaps TRBD2 (5 bases). The germline gives CDR1 SGHVS, CDR2 FNYEAQ. This CDR3 is built from 12 residues. V was cut by 10 bases and J by 4 bases, with 14 bases left in between. CDR3 nucleotide sequence: TGTGCCATTCCCCTGGACTTGTACGAGCAGTACTTC. It specifies CAIPLDLYEQYF.

This sequence joins TRBV20-1 and TRBJ2-3; D may correspond to TRBD1 or TRBD2 (5 bases each). V was cut by 5 bases and J by 2 bases, with 11 bases left in between. The CDR3 sequence is 13 residues long. The germline gives CDR1 DFQATT, CDR2 SNEGSKA (reference sequence). CDR3 bases: TGCAGTGCTGGGGCGGGCCACACAGATACGCAGTATTTT. It encodes CSAGAGHTDTQYF.

The chain has TRBV10-3 and TRBJ1-4; TRBD1 matches 9 bases. Germline lookup yields CDR1 ENHRY and CDR2 SYGVKD. After removal of 8 bases from V and 5 bases from J, the junction contained 6 bases not matched to a gene. CDR3 length equals 14 residues. For the CDR3, the DNA is TGTGCCATCGGGACCGGGACAGGGAATGAAAAACTGTTTTTT. It encodes CAIGTGTGNEKLFF.

V is TRBV29-1 and J is TRBJ1-1; 7 bases are shared with TRBD1. V gave up 7 bases and J gave up 5 bases; unmatched junction bases: 4. The CDR3 length is 11 residues. Looked up from germline, CDR1 is SQVTM and CDR2 is ANQGSEA. CDR3 residues: CSAGGETEAFF. CDR3 DNA: TGCAGCGCAGGGGGTGAGACTGAAGCTTTCTTT.

This clonotype has a count of ten or more. This rearrangement joins TRBV7-6 to TRBJ2-2; 7 nucleotides line up with TRBD2. V lost 5 bases, J lost 4 bases, and 10 bases stayed unmatched. CDR1 is SGHVS and CDR2 is FNYEAQ in the germline V gene. This CDR3 is 16 amino acids long. CDR3 protein: CASSPAGGGGTGELFF. The CDR3 DNA is TGTGCCAGCAGCCCTGCCGGCGGGGGAGGCACCGGGGAGCTGTTTTTT. The whole variable domain, filled in from reference TRBV7-6 and TRBJ2-2, reads GAGVSQSPRYKVTKRGQDVALRCDPISGHVSLYWYRQALGQGPEFLTYFNYEAQQDKSGLPNDRFSAERPEGSISTLTIQRTEQRDSAMYRCASSPAGGGGTGELFFGEGSRLTVL.

The chain recombines TRBV19 with TRBJ2-5; TRBD1 matches at 7 bases. V was pared by 10 bases and J by 9 bases, with 14 bases of the junction left unmatched. The length of the CDR3 is 13 residues. The germline gives CDR1 LNHDA, CDR2 SQIVND (reference sequence). CDR3 in DNA: TGTGCCACCCAGGGACAGACGCGTCAGCCCCAGTACTTC. Translating gives CATQGQTRQPQYF.

This rearrangement joins TRBV7-2 to TRBJ2-4, with 9 bases that match TRBD1. J was trimmed by 8 bases and V by 4 bases; bases with no gene match: 9. Per germline, CDR1 SGHTA and CDR2 FQGNSA. The CDR3 length is 15 residues. CDR3 nucleotides: TGTGCCAGCAGCTCCTGGGGACAGGGTGTCGACATTCAGTACTTC. Translation: CASSSWGQGVDIQYF.

The rearrangement joins TRBV20-1 to TRBJ1-2, with 8 bases aligning to TRBD1. Germline V gene sequence: CDR1 DFQATT, CDR2 SNEGSKA (reference sequence). The length of the CDR3 is 18 residues. V trimming: 4 bases; J trimming: 7 bases; junction bases outside the gene matches: 23. The CDR3 reads CSATPLTLSGGAGFGYTF. The CDR3 nucleotides read TGCAGTGCTACTCCTTTAACGCTTTCAGGGGGCGCAGGCTTTGGCTACACCTTC.

The chain links TRBV5-1 to TRBJ2-7; 7 bases match TRBD1. Germline V CDR1 and CDR2: SGHRS, YFSETQ. There are 18 residues in the CDR3. Trimming cost V 4 bases and J 4 bases; bases outside gene matches: 20. CDR3 in amino acids: CASSDALSVQGTLYEQYF. The CDR3 nucleotides are TGCGCCAGCAGCGATGCGCTCTCGGTACAGGGGACACTATACGAGCAGTACTTC.

The chain employs TRBV2 and TRBJ2-7; tentative D call: TRBD2 (6 bases). With 5 bases removed from V and 2 bases from J, the gap between germline ends came to 16 bases. The V gene's germline CDR1 is SNHLY and CDR2 FYNNEI. This CDR3 has 15 amino acids. The CDR3 reads CASSLLGRPTYEQYF. The CDR3 bases are TGTGCCAGCAGTCTCCTCGGGAGACCCACCTACGAGCAGTACTTC.

This sequence joins TRBV4-2 and TRBJ2-7, with TRBD1 matching over 9 bases. Germline lookup yields CDR1 LGHNA and CDR2 YNFKEQ. CDR3 length: 17 residues. The junction had 12 bases not matched to a gene; V was cut back by 0 bases and J by 6 bases. CDR3 in DNA: TGTGCCAGCAGCCAAGAAGAGACCGGGACAGGGAACTCCGAGCAGTACTTC. It specifies CASSQEETGTGNSEQYF.

This clonotype occurred many times. The V and J genes are TRBV12-3 or TRBV12-4 and TRBJ2-2; tentative D call: TRBD2 (6 bases). Trimming removed 8 bases at V and 0 bases at J, with 10 bases between. The CDR3 sequence is 14 residues long. The CDR3 DNA is TGTGCCAGCTGGGGAGGCCCGAACACCGGGGAGCTGTTTTTT. Its protein product is CASWGGPNTGELFF.

V and J are TRBV7-3 and TRBJ1-2; 8 bases are shared with TRBD1. V lost 5 bases to trimming and J lost 8 bases; unmatched junction nucleotides: 7. The CDR3 has 13 residues. Germline values: CDR1 SGHTA, CDR2 FQGTGA. The CDR3 sequence is CASSLGQGRGYTF. DNA for the CDR3: TGTGCCAGCAGCCTTGGACAGGGTAGAGGCTACACCTTC.

This clonotype was seen many times. The chain joins TRBV4-3 to TRBJ1-2, with 7 bases aligning to TRBD1. Germline values: CDR1 LGHNA, CDR2 YSLEER. The CDR3 covers 17 residues. V gave up 0 bases and J gave up 7 bases; unmatched junction bases: 14. The DNA of the CDR3 is TGCGCCAGCAGCCAAGATCGATGGGATAACAGGGGTAGTGGCTACACCTTC. Protein product: CASSQDRWDNRGSGYTF.

With regard to this clonotype: A much larger clone differs by one base, so this may be a read error. The rearrangement joins TRBV7-9 to TRBJ1-6; D is uncertain. The CDR3 is 14 residues long. Germline assignment: CDR1 SEHNR and CDR2 FQNEAQ (reference sequence). Trimming took 5 bases from V and 4 from J, leaving 9 bases between them. The CDR3 region has the DNA TGTGCCAGCAGCCCCCCGGTATATAATTCACCCCTCCACTTT. Translation: CASSPPVYNSPLHF.

Many counts were recorded for this clonotype. The rearrangement links TRBV19 to TRBJ1-5; D might be TRBD1 (5 bases). The germline V and J ends were trimmed by 3 bases and 5 bases, with 11 bases remaining between them. The CDR3 is 14 amino acids. From germline, CDR1 is LNHDA and CDR2 SQIVND (reference sequence). The CDR3 sequence: CASSIRWGYQPQHF. The CDR3 nucleotides read TGTGCCAGTAGTATTAGGTGGGGGTATCAGCCCCAGCATTTT. The variable domain in full, completed from reference TRBV19 and TRBJ1-5, reads DGGITQSPKYLFRKEGQNVTLSCEQNLNHDAMYWYRQDPGQGLRLIYYSQIVNDFQKGDIAEGYSVSREKKESFPLTVTSAQKNPTAFYLCASSIRWGYQPQHFGDGTRLSIL.

The DNA of the CDR3 is TGTGCCATCAGTGCAGGCGGGGGGCGGACAGATACGCAGTATTTT. Its protein is CAISAGGGRTDTQYF. J is TRBJ2-3 and V is TRBV10-3; 8 bases are a match to TRBD2. The junction had 6 bases not matched to a gene; V was cut back by 4 bases and J by 3 bases. The CDR3 spans 15 residues. Germline CDR1 and CDR2: ENHRY and SYGVKD.

This clonotype was recorded many times. This rearrangement joins TRBV19 to TRBJ1-1, with TRBD1 as a possible D gene (5 bases). The CDR3 contains 14 residues. V was pared by 5 bases and J by 6 bases, with 16 bases between. Germline assignment: CDR1 LNHDA and CDR2 SQIVND (reference sequence). The CDR3 protein is CASSASPGFAEAFF. CDR3 DNA: TGTGCCAGTAGTGCCTCACCAGGGTTTGCTGAAGCTTTCTTT.

This clonotype was detected ten times or more. The chain combines TRBV9 with TRBJ2-7; D gene ambiguous. V dropped 0 bases and J dropped 5 bases, with 9 bases sitting between them. CDR1 is SGDLS and CDR2 is YYNGEE in the germline V gene. The CDR3 has 13 amino acids. This CDR3 is CASSVAGSHEQYF. CDR3 nucleotide sequence: TGTGCCAGCAGCGTAGCTGGGTCGCACGAGCAGTACTTC.

This rearrangement joins TRBV13 to TRBJ1-5; TRBD1 aligns across 10 bases. Germline V lookup: CDR1 PRHDT, CDR2 FYEKMQ (reference sequence). Trimming took 3 bases from V and 2 from J; bases not matched to a gene: 7. The length of the CDR3 is 17 residues. The CDR3 bases are TGTGCCAGCAGCTTTCCCGGGACAGGGGCGGGCAATCAGCCCCAGCATTTT. This translates into CASSFPGTGAGNQPQHF.

This sequence joins TRBV6-2 or TRBV6-3 and TRBJ2-7; D remains unclear. The length of the CDR3 is 14 residues. Germline V gene lookup returns CDR1 MNHEY and CDR2 SVGEGT. Trimming shortened V by 4 bases and J by 2 bases, and 12 bases separated the two germline ends. CDR3 loop: CASSSPAPTYEQYF. CDR3 nucleotides: TGTGCCAGCAGTTCCCCAGCCCCGACCTACGAGCAGTACTTC.

This sequence joins TRBV20-1 and TRBJ1-6; unclear D gene. Germline V lookup: CDR1 DFQATT, CDR2 SNEGSKA (reference sequence). The length of the CDR3 is 13 residues. The germline V and J ends were trimmed by 0 bases and 10 bases, with 10 bases remaining between them. CDR3 bases: TGCAGTGCTAGAGAGTCGGGGTCATCACCCCTCCACTTT. Its protein is CSARESGSSPLHF.

The count of this clonotype is one. V gene TRBV15 combines with J gene TRBJ2-1; D is unclear. Trimming left V 2 bases short and J 10 bases short, with 12 bases between. CDR1 is LNHNV, CDR2 YYDKDF, per germline (reference sequence). The CDR3 totals 13 residues. The CDR3 region is CATSRFRGGEQFF. The CDR3 nucleotides are TGTGCCACCAGCAGATTTCGTGGTGGAGAGCAGTTCTTC.

This clonotype was counted only a few times. The CDR3 DNA sequence: TGTGCCATCGGGGGCCTAGCGGGAACCGGGGAGCTGTTTTTT. Its translation is CAIGGLAGTGELFF. V and J are TRBV10-3 and TRBJ2-2; 9 bases are a match to TRBD2. This CDR3 spans 14 amino acids. The germline gives CDR1 ENHRY, CDR2 SYGVKD. Trimming cost V 8 bases and J 5 bases; bases outside gene matches: 6.

As concerns this clonotype: At one end, the junction sequence differs from germline, possibly due to a read error. The chain recombines TRBV7-7 with TRBJ2-7; 8 bases align to TRBD1. The CDR3 is made up of 14 amino acids. CDR1 is SSHAT, CDR2 FNYEAQ, per germline (reference sequence). CDR3 sequence: CASSPRDRSYEQYF. The CDR3 DNA is TGTGCTAGCAGCCCCCGGGACAGGAGCTACGAGCAGTACTTC.

The J gene is TRBJ1-2, the V gene TRBV2, with D possibly matching TRBD1 (6 bases). CDR1 is SNHLY, CDR2 FYNNEI, per germline. The CDR3 runs 15 residues. V lost 2 bases, J lost 4 bases, and 14 bases lay in between. The CDR3 coding sequence is TGTGCCAGCAGTGAAAAGTCAGGGGTCGGCTATGGCTACACCTTC. Encoded protein: CASSEKSGVGYGYTF.

The CDR3 sequence is CSASGAPGYGYTF. The CDR3 coding sequence is TGCAGTGCCAGCGGGGCGCCGGGTTATGGCTACACCTTC. This chain uses TRBV20-1 with TRBJ1-2; TRBD1 is a possible D gene (5 bases). Germline CDR1 reads DFQATT; CDR2 reads SNEGSKA (reference sequence). Trimming removed 6 bases at V and 5 bases at J, with 16 bases between. This CDR3 has 13 amino acids.

V gene TRBV7-2 combines with J gene TRBJ1-2; the match to TRBD1 covers 7 bases. The CDR3 loop spans 13 amino acids. J lost 4 bases, V lost 5 bases, and 4 bases had no gene match. Germline V gene data show CDR1 as SGHTA and CDR2 as FQGNSA. The CDR3 reads CASSRDSSYGYTF. The CDR3, as DNA: TGTGCCAGCAGCCGGGACAGTAGCTATGGCTACACCTTC.

The gene calls are TRBV25-1 and TRBJ1-6; D is undetermined. The CDR3 length is 12 residues. Trimming removed 0 bases at V and 7 bases at J, with 1 base between. The germline gives CDR1 MGHDK, CDR2 SYGVNS. The CDR3 coding sequence is TGTGCCAGCAGTGAATACAATTCACCCCTCCACTTT. Residues: CASSEYNSPLHF.